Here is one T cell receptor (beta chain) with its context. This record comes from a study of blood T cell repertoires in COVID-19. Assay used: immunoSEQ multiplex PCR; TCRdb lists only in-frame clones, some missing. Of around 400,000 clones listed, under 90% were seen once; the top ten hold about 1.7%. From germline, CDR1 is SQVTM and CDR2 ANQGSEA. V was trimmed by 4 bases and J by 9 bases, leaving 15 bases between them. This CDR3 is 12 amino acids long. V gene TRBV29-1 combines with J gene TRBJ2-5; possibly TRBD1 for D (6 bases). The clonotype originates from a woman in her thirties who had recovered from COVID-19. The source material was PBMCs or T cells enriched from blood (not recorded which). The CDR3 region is CSVVGLKGAQYF. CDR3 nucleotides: TGCAGCGTTGTTGGCCTTAAGGGGGCCCAGTACTTC.